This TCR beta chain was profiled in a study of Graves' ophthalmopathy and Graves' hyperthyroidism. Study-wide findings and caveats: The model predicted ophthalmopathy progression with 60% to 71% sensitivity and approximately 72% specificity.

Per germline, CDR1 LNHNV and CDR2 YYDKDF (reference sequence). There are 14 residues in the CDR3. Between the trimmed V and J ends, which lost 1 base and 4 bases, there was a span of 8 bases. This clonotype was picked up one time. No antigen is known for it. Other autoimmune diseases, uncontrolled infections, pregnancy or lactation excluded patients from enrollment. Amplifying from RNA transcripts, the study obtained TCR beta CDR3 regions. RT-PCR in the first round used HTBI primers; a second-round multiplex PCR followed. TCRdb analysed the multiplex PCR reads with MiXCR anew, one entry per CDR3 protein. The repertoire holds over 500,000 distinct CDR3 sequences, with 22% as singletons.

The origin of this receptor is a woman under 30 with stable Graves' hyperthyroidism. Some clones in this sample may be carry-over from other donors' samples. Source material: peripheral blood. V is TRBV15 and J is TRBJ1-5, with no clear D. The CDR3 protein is CATSRATANQPQHF. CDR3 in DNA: TGTGCCACCAGCAGAGCCACGGCTAATCAGCCCCAGCATTTT.